This is a list of T cell receptor beta chains from one sample in a study of T cell responses to AZD1222 COVID-19 vaccine. The repertoire was sequenced with immunoSEQ multiplex PCR; TCRdb's copy has only in-frame clones and lacks some. Here the sample spans 150,000 to 160,000 clones, roughly nine tenths being singletons. The sequencing used peripheral blood, collected on day 0 of AZD1222 vaccination. The receptors derive from an adult in good health. CDR3s include the opening cysteine and the closing phenylalanine or tryptophan. The D gene is left open where the match is weak. A clone size is listed for some rows: how often the clone was seen (once, few, many), or a class if it is expanded.

clone_size	d_call	j_call	v_call	cdr3_aa	cdr3_nt
-	-	TRBJ2-7	TRBV27	CASSPSKGTQSYEQYF	TGTGCCAGCAGTCCGTCCAAGGGGACCCAATCGTACGAGCAGTACTTC
-	-	TRBJ1-4	TRBV28	CATSGSIHLNEKLFF	TGTGCCACCTCAGGTAGCATCCATTTGAATGAAAAACTGTTTTTT
-	-	TRBJ1-1	TRBV13	CASSLEENTEAFF	TGTGCCAGCAGCTTAGAAGAGAACACTGAAGCTTTCTTT
-	-	TRBJ2-3	TRBV4-2	CASSQERGPSTDTQYF	TGTGCCAGCAGCCAAGAACGCGGACCTAGCACAGATACGCAGTATTTT
-	-	TRBJ1-5	TRBV5-6	CASSPGGDQPQHF	TGTGCCAGCAGCCCGGGGGGTGATCAGCCCCAGCATTTT
-	-	TRBJ2-2	TRBV7-9	CASSLDGGRGGELFF	TGTGCCAGCAGCTTAGACGGAGGTAGAGGCGGGGAGCTGTTTTTT
-	TRBD1	TRBJ1-4	TRBV10-3	CAINADREDDKLFF	TGTGCCATCAACGCGGACAGGGAGGACGATAAACTGTTTTTT
-	-	TRBJ2-3	TRBV29-1	CSVGRWGDTQYF	TGCAGCGTTGGCCGGTGGGGAGATACGCAGTATTTT
-	TRBD1	TRBJ2-6	TRBV7-2	CASSLNPRGTGSGANVLTF	TGTGCCAGCAGCTTAAACCCCCGCGGGACAGGGTCTGGGGCCAACGTCCTGACTTTC
-	-	TRBJ2-1	TRBV12-3/TRBV12-4	CASSPRGNNEQFF	TGTGCCAGCAGTCCTAGGGGGAACAATGAGCAGTTCTTC
-	-	TRBJ2-1	TRBV11-2	CASSLWNVDEQFF	TGTGCCAGCAGCTTATGGAACGTGGATGAGCAGTTCTTC
once	-	TRBJ2-5	TRBV11-3	CASSLGIDSRQETQYF	TGTGCCAGCAGCTTAGGTATCGATAGCAGGCAAGAGACCCAGTACTTC
-	TRBD2	TRBJ2-3	TRBV10-3	CAISGGLAGSTDTQYF	TGTGCCATCAGTGGAGGACTAGCGGGTAGCACAGATACGCAGTATTTT
few	-	TRBJ2-7	TRBV6-2/TRBV6-3	CASSYSLTGYEQYF	TGTGCCAGCAGTTACTCCCTGACGGGTTACGAGCAGTACTTC
-	TRBD1	TRBJ2-3	TRBV19	CASSQGQASAVSQYF	TGTGCCAGTAGTCAAGGACAGGCGTCTGCAGTTTCGCAGTATTTT
-	-	TRBJ1-6	TRBV20-1	CSASIGGSSYNSPLHF	TGCAGTGCTAGTATAGGCGGGAGCTCCTATAATTCACCCCTCCACTTT
-	-	TRBJ1-6	TRBV12-3/TRBV12-4	CASSFSDSPLHF	TGTGCCAGCAGTTTCAGCGATTCACCCCTCCACTTT
-	TRBD2	TRBJ2-1	TRBV3-1/TRBV3-2	CASSQEAIPPGLASSYNEQFF	TGTGCCAGCAGCCAAGAAGCAATTCCACCGGGACTAGCAAGCTCCTACAATGAGCAGTTCTTC
-	TRBD2	TRBJ2-5	TRBV18	CASSLNSGGQETQYF	TGTGCCAGCTCACTTAATTCGGGGGGCCAAGAGACCCAGTACTTC
-	TRBD1	TRBJ1-1	TRBV9	CASSARDRRTEAFF	TGTGCCAGCAGCGCCCGGGACAGGAGAACTGAAGCTTTCTTT
-	-	TRBJ1-5	TRBV7-3	CASSLGPEQPQHF	TGTGCCAGCAGCTTAGGGCCAGAACAGCCCCAGCATTTT
-	-	TRBJ1-5	TRBV5-1	CASSLGVQSNQPQHF	TGCGCCAGCAGCTTGGGGGTGCAGAGCAATCAGCCCCAGCATTTT
-	-	TRBJ1-2	TRBV30	CAWSSDSFNYGYTF	TGTGCCTGGAGTTCCGACAGTTTTAACTATGGCTACACCTTC
-	-	TRBJ1-2	TRBV9	CASSVEPGGGYGYTF	TGTGCCAGCAGCGTAGAACCGGGGGGGGGCTATGGCTACACCTTC
once	TRBD2	TRBJ2-1	TRBV5-1	CASSFQTSREQFF	TGCGCCAGCAGCTTCCAGACTAGCCGTGAGCAGTTCTTC
few	-	TRBJ1-1	TRBV27	CASRTQGGVGEAFF	TGTGCCAGCAGAACACAGGGTGGGGTCGGTGAAGCTTTCTTT
-	-	TRBJ2-7	TRBV6-5	CASSYSAGSKAYEQYF	TGTGCCAGCAGTTACTCTGCAGGGAGTAAAGCCTACGAGCAGTACTTC
-	-	TRBJ1-2	TRBV10-3	CAITRTEANYGYTF	TGTGCCATCACTAGGACAGAGGCGAACTATGGCTACACCTTC
-	TRBD1	TRBJ1-1	TRBV28	CASSQGQFEAFF	TGTGCCAGCAGTCAGGGACAGTTTGAAGCTTTCTTT
-	-	TRBJ2-1	TRBV5-1	CASSPGGPRNEQFF	TGCGCCAGCAGCCCGGGCGGGCCTCGCAATGAGCAGTTCTTC
-	-	TRBJ2-3	TRBV29-1	CSVDSGGTDTQYF	TGCAGCGTGGACAGCGGGGGCACAGATACGCAGTATTTT
-	-	TRBJ1-5	TRBV19	CASRPGDLSNQPQHF	TGTGCCAGTCGGCCGGGGGACCTCAGCAATCAGCCCCAGCATTTT
few	-	TRBJ1-1	TRBV10-2	CASSPTNTEAFF	TGCGCCAGCAGTCCAACGAACACTGAAGCTTTCTTT
-	-	TRBJ1-5	TRBV3-1/TRBV3-2	CASSQVGVNQPQHF	TGTGCCAGCAGCCAAGTGGGGGTGAATCAGCCCCAGCATTTT
-	-	TRBJ2-5	TRBV9	CASSPQTEETQYF	TGTGCCAGCAGCCCTCAGACAGAGGAGACCCAGTACTTC
-	-	TRBJ1-1	TRBV6-5	CASWRGSTEAFF	TGTGCCTCTTGGCGGGGATCCACTGAAGCTTTCTTT
-	TRBD2	TRBJ2-1	TRBV11-2	CASSLDETSGSGGNEQFF	TGTGCCAGCAGCTTAGACGAGACTAGCGGGAGTGGGGGTAATGAGCAGTTCTTC
-	-	TRBJ1-6	TRBV9	CASSRGDSYNSPLHF	TGTGCCAGCAGCCGAGGGGACTCCTATAATTCACCCCTCCACTTT
-	-	TRBJ1-1	TRBV23-1	CASSQGVEANTEAFF	TGCGCCAGCAGTCAAGGTGTGGAGGCGAACACTGAAGCTTTCTTT
-	-	TRBJ1-2	TRBV7-8	CASSLNRVLHYGYTF	TGTGCCAGCAGCCTAAACAGGGTCCTCCACTATGGCTACACCTTC
-	-	TRBJ1-1	TRBV12-1	CASSPKDRGGTEAFF	TGTGCCAGCAGCCCGAAAGACAGGGGTGGCACTGAAGCTTTCTTT
-	-	TRBJ1-2	TRBV20-1	CSALSTLGYTF	TGCAGTGCCCTCTCAACACTCGGCTACACCTTC
-	TRBD1	TRBJ1-1	TRBV11-3	CASSPDRGGTEAFF	TGTGCCAGCAGCCCAGACAGGGGAGGCACTGAAGCTTTCTTT
-	-	TRBJ1-2	TRBV11-3	CASSLGYGYTF	TGTGCCAGCAGCTTAGGATATGGCTACACCTTC
once	TRBD2	TRBJ2-1	TRBV5-1	CASSSRPLAGEASWDEQFF	TGCGCCAGCAGCTCACGACCACTAGCGGGAGAGGCGTCTTGGGATGAGCAGTTCTTC
-	-	TRBJ1-5	TRBV7-2	CASSQGSNQPQHF	TGTGCCAGCAGCCAAGGGAGCAATCAGCCCCAGCATTTT